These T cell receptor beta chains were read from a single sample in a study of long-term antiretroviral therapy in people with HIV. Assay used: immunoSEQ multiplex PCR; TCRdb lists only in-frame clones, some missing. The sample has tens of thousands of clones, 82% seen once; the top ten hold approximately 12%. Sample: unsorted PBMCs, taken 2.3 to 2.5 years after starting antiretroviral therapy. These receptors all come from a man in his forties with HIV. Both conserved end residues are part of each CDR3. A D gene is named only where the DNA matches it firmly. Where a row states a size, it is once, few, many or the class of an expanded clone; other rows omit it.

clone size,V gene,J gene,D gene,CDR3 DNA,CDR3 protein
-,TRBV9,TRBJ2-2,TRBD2,TGTGCCAGCAGCGTAGAGGGACTAGCGGGACAATCCGGGGAGCTGTTTTTT,CASSVEGLAGQSGELFF
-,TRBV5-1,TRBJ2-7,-,TGCGCCAGCAGAGATTGGACTACCTCCTACGAGCAGTACTTC,CASRDWTTSYEQYF
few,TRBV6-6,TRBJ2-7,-,TGTGCCAGCAGTTACCCAAATTTGGACGCCTCCTACGAGCAGTACTTC,CASSYPNLDASYEQYF
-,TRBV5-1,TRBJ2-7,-,TGCGCCAGCGCCATCGGACAGACGAGCTCCTACGAGCAGTACTTC,CASAIGQTSSYEQYF
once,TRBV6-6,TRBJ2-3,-,TGTGCCAGCAGCATCACAGATACGCAGTATTTT,CASSITDTQYF
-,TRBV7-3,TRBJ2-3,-,TGTGCCAGCAGCTTAAAAGGCGGGACTCGCACAGATACGCAGTATTTT,CASSLKGGTRTDTQYF
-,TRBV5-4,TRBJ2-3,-,TGTGCCAGCAGCTTAATGGGGGGCGGAGATACGCAGTATTTT,CASSLMGGGDTQYF
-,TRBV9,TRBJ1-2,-,TGTGCCAGCAGCGTAGGCGTTGCGGCAGGGGTGGTACATGGCTACACCTTC,CASSVGVAAGVVHGYTF
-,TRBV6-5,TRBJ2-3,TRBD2,TGTGCCAGCACCCGGGGCGGGGGAGATACGCAGTATTTT,CASTRGGGDTQYF
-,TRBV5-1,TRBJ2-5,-,TGCGCCAGCCGGGGGGCAGGGGGAGAGACCCAGTACTTC,CASRGAGGETQYF
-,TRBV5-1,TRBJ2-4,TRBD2,TGCGCCAGCAGCTTGGGGACTAGCTTCGACATTCAGTACTTC,CASSLGTSFDIQYF
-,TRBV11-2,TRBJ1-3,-,TGTGCCAGCAGCTTAGCAGGGGTAGCTGGAAACACCATATATTTT,CASSLAGVAGNTIYF
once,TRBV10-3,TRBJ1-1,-,TGTGCCATCAGTGCCCGGGACGGGACTGAAGCTTTCTTT,CAISARDGTEAFF
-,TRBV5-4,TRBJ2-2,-,TGTGCCAGCAGCTCGGGGGAGATAACCGGGGAGCTGTTTTTT,CASSSGEITGELFF
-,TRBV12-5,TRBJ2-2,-,TGTGCTAGTGTGCGGACAGCAAACACCGGGGAGCTGTTTTTT,CASVRTANTGELFF
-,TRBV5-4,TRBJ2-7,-,TGTGCCAGCAGCTTGCAGGTAGGCGAGCAGTACTTC,CASSLQVGEQYF
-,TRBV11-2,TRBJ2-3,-,TGTGCCAGCAGCTCCCCCACGGACCCAGGCACAGATACGCAGTATTTT,CASSSPTDPGTDTQYF
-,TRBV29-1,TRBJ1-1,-,TGCAGCGCCGGAAACGGACGGACTGAAGCTTTCTTT,CSAGNGRTEAFF
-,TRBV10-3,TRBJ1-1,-,TGTGCCATCAGTGCGTGGAACACTGAAGCTTTCTTT,CAISAWNTEAFF
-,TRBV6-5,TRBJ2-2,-,TGTGCCAGCGCCCAGGGGTGGGAGCTGTTTTTT,CASAQGWELFF
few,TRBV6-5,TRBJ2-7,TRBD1,TGTGCCAGCAGTTACTCGACAGGGAGCGTCCCCTACGAGCAGTACTTC,CASSYSTGSVPYEQYF
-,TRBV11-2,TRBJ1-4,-,TGTGCCAGCAGCTTAGATCATAGTAGGGATGAAAAACTGTTTTTT,CASSLDHSRDEKLFF
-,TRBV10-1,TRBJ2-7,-,TGCGCCAGCAGTGTGGGGGGGGCTAGCGGAATCTACGAGCAGTACTTC,CASSVGGASGIYEQYF
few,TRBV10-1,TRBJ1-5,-,TGCGCCAGCAGGCGGATGGACCAGGGTCAGCCCCAGCATTTT,CASRRMDQGQPQHF
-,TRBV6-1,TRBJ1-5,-,TGTGCCAGCGGACTGACAGGCGGTAATCAGCCCCAGCATTTT,CASGLTGGNQPQHF
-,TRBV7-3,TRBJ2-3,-,TGTGCCAGCAGCCCTGGATTAACCCCAGATACGCAGTATTTT,CASSPGLTPDTQYF
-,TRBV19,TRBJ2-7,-,TGTGCCAGTAGTACTCTGCCTGGGGTCTCCTACGAGCAGTACTTC,CASSTLPGVSYEQYF
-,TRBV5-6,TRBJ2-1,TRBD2,TGTGCCAGCAGCCCGACTAGCGGGGGGGACCTTCTCCACAATGAGCAGTTCTTC,CASSPTSGGDLLHNEQFF
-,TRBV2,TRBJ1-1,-,TGTGCCAGCAGTCCGACAGCCACTGAAGCTTTCTTT,CASSPTATEAFF
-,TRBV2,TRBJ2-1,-,TGTGCCACGGACAACTACAATGAGCAGTTCTTC,CATDNYNEQFF
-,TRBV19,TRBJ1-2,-,TGTGCCAGTAGTCCCCGGGGACGGAACTATGGCTACACCTTC,CASSPRGRNYGYTF
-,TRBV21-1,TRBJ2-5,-,TGTGCCTCCCGCCCGCTGAAAGAGACCCAGTACTTC,CASRPLKETQYF
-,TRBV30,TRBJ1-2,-,TGTGCCTGGAGGGGCGCGGGGAGTTGGGATGGCTACACCTTC,CAWRGAGSWDGYTF
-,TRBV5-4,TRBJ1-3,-,TGTGCCAGCAGTGCTGTAGGACAAGGAAACACCATATATTTT,CASSAVGQGNTIYF
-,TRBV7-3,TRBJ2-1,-,TGTGCCAGCAGCGCTATGGGGGCGGCCACCTACAATGAGCAGTTCTTC,CASSAMGAATYNEQFF
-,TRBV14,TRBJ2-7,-,TGTGCCAGCAGCCAAGTGTTCTCCCCTTATACAGGGAACTACGAGCAGTACTTC,CASSQVFSPYTGNYEQYF
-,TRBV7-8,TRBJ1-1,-,TGTGCCAGTTTCAAGCCAGGGGTTTCGCACACTGAAGCTTTCTTT,CASFKPGVSHTEAFF
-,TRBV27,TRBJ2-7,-,TGTGCCAGCAGTTTGGGCCTCGGGACCTACGAGCAGTACTTC,CASSLGLGTYEQYF
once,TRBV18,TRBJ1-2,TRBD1,TGTGCCAGCTCACCACCGTCGAACAGGGGGCAAACCGCATCTGGCTACACCTTC,CASSPPSNRGQTASGYTF
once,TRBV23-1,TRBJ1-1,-,TGCGCCAGCAGTCAATCGCGGTTCATGAACACTGAAGCTTTCTTT,CASSQSRFMNTEAFF
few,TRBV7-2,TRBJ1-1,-,TGTGCCAGCAGCTTATATACAGGGACGTACACTGAAGCTTTCTTT,CASSLYTGTYTEAFF
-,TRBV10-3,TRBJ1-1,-,TGTGCCTCCAGCCCCGACCTCTCGGGCACTGAAGCTTTCTTT,CASSPDLSGTEAFF
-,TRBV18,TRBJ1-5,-,TGTGCCACCCGGGACACCAATCAGCCCCAGCATTTT,CATRDTNQPQHF
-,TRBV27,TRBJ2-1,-,TGTGCCAGCAGCCCAAGTTGGGGCGCGGCTGAGCAGTTCTTC,CASSPSWGAAEQFF
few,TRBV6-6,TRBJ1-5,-,TGTGCCAGCCTCCGGGACCCTAATCAGCCCCAGCATTTT,CASLRDPNQPQHF
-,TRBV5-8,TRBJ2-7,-,TGTGCCAGCACCCCGGACAAGGGATTCTACGAGCAGTACTTC,CASTPDKGFYEQYF
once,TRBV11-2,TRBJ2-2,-,TGTGCCAGCAGCTTAGCCGGGGGAAACACCGGGGAGCTGTTTTTT,CASSLAGGNTGELFF
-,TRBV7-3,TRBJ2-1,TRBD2,TGTGCCAGCAGCTTAACCGGGACTAGCGGTCAAATGGGGCAGTTCTTC,CASSLTGTSGQMGQFF
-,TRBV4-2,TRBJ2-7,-,TGTGCCAGCAGCCAGGATGGGACCGGGACATTCGAGCAGTACTTC,CASSQDGTGTFEQYF
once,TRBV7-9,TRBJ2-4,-,TGTGCCAGCAGCCCAACGGACCTGGGGGCCAAAAACATTCAGTACTTC,CASSPTDLGAKNIQYF
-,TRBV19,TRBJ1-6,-,TGTGCCAGTCGGGGCGAAGGACTGGTCGTGGGCTCCTATAATTCACCCCTCCACTTT,CASRGEGLVVGSYNSPLHF
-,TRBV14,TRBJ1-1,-,TGTGCCAGCAGCCAAGAAGCGATGGGGGGTGAAGCTTTCTTT,CASSQEAMGGEAFF
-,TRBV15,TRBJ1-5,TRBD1,TGTGCCACCAGCAGGGGGGACAGTCCGAATCAGCCCCAGCATTTT,CATSRGDSPNQPQHF
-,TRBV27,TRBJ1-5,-,TGTGCCAGCAGTCCACCACGGCGACCGGTCAATCAGCCCCAGCATTTT,CASSPPRRPVNQPQHF
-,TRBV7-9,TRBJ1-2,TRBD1,TGTGCCAGCAGCTTAGGACAGGGGGGGAATGGCTACACCTTC,CASSLGQGGNGYTF
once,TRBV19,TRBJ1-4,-,TGTGCCAGTAGTATAGTAGGTGGTGTAACAAAACTGTTTTTT,CASSIVGGVTKLFF
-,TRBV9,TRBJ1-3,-,TGTGCCAGCAGCGCCGACAGCGGAGGAAACACCATATATTTT,CASSADSGGNTIYF